A selection of T cell receptor beta chains follows, all from one sample in a study of blood T cell repertoires in COVID-19. Clones were sequenced by immunoSEQ multiplex PCR, and TCRdb holds only the in-frame ones, with some missing. The table has 240,000 or so clones, 86% seen once. The sample taken for sequencing was peripheral blood. These receptors were collected from an elderly man with acute or convalescent COVID-19. CDR3s include the opening cysteine and the closing phenylalanine or tryptophan. Clone size appears in some rows only: once, few, many, or a class for an expanded clone.

v_call	clone_size	j_call	cdr3_aa
TRBV28	few	TRBJ1-2	CASSLGGIGAGYGYTF
TRBV2	NA	TRBJ2-1	CASIRTSSGYNEQFF
TRBV28	NA	TRBJ2-3	CASSSVTDTQYF
TRBV20-1	NA	TRBJ2-2	CSASGVAGATGELFF
TRBV18	NA	TRBJ1-2	CASSPVGGGRNYGYTF
TRBV27	NA	TRBJ2-3	CASSWGGATDTQYF
TRBV6-5	NA	TRBJ2-3	CASRVDGGRADTQYF
TRBV11-3	few	TRBJ1-1	CASSLAGASNTEAFF
TRBV5-6	NA	TRBJ1-3	CASSSRWSSNTIYF
TRBV19	NA	TRBJ2-7	CASSMDRSYEQYF
TRBV10-1	NA	TRBJ1-5	CASSEMAGLSNQPQHF
TRBV7-7	NA	TRBJ2-5	CASSLGLAGQETQYF
TRBV6-4	few	TRBJ1-6	CASSEAARNSPLHF
TRBV4-3	NA	TRBJ1-1	CASSPTRGQGSTEAFF
TRBV28	NA	TRBJ1-6	CASSLRGGISPLHF
TRBV11-3	NA	TRBJ2-1	CASSLTLTGNKQFF
TRBV28	NA	TRBJ2-5	CASSAGTPETQYF
TRBV2	NA	TRBJ2-3	CASSEAWSGSTDTQYF
TRBV24-1	NA	TRBJ2-1	CATSGTGLAGEPSYNEQFF
TRBV7-3	NA	TRBJ2-3	CASSLDRAIVTDTQYF
TRBV5-1	NA	TRBJ2-3	CASSLGGTGGTDTQYF
TRBV18	NA	TRBJ1-2	CASSPRADTMGYTF
TRBV29-1	NA	TRBJ2-1	CSVPTGSGSYNEQFF
TRBV28	NA	TRBJ2-3	CASSLAGAGTDTQYF
TRBV5-1	NA	TRBJ1-2	CASSLGVINYGYTF
TRBV19	NA	TRBJ1-1	CASSPPGGLDTEAFF
TRBV2	NA	TRBJ1-5	CATQQGAKGQPQHF
TRBV9	NA	TRBJ1-6	CASSRGGMSPLHF
TRBV19	NA	TRBJ1-4	CASSMDRGREKLFF
TRBV5-1	NA	TRBJ2-1	CASSLGLAGYNEQFF
TRBV28	NA	TRBJ1-5	CASSLRQGSNQPQHF
TRBV19	NA	TRBJ2-3	CASSITSGGIVTDTQYF
TRBV7-2	NA	TRBJ1-3	CASSVRQGRKGNTIYF
TRBV19	NA	TRBJ2-1	CASSRGQGPRDEQFF
TRBV2	few	TRBJ2-7	CASSGVGGPSEQYF
TRBV5-4	NA	TRBJ2-5	CASSPELAGGETQYF
TRBV5-1	NA	TRBJ1-1	CASSFFPGDSNTEAFF
TRBV29-1	NA	TRBJ2-5	CSVTDREKQETQYF
TRBV6-2/TRBV6-3	NA	TRBJ2-5	CASSFPGGRYQETQYF
TRBV5-1	NA	TRBJ2-1	CASSRDRVAYNEQFF
TRBV19	NA	TRBJ1-5	CATAGFNQPQHF
TRBV18	NA	TRBJ1-1	CASRRQENTEAFF
TRBV6-6	many	TRBJ1-1	CASSFRPGNTEAFF
TRBV7-3	few	TRBJ1-1	CASSFTGGAEAFF
TRBV18	NA	TRBJ2-5	CASSPKQETQYF